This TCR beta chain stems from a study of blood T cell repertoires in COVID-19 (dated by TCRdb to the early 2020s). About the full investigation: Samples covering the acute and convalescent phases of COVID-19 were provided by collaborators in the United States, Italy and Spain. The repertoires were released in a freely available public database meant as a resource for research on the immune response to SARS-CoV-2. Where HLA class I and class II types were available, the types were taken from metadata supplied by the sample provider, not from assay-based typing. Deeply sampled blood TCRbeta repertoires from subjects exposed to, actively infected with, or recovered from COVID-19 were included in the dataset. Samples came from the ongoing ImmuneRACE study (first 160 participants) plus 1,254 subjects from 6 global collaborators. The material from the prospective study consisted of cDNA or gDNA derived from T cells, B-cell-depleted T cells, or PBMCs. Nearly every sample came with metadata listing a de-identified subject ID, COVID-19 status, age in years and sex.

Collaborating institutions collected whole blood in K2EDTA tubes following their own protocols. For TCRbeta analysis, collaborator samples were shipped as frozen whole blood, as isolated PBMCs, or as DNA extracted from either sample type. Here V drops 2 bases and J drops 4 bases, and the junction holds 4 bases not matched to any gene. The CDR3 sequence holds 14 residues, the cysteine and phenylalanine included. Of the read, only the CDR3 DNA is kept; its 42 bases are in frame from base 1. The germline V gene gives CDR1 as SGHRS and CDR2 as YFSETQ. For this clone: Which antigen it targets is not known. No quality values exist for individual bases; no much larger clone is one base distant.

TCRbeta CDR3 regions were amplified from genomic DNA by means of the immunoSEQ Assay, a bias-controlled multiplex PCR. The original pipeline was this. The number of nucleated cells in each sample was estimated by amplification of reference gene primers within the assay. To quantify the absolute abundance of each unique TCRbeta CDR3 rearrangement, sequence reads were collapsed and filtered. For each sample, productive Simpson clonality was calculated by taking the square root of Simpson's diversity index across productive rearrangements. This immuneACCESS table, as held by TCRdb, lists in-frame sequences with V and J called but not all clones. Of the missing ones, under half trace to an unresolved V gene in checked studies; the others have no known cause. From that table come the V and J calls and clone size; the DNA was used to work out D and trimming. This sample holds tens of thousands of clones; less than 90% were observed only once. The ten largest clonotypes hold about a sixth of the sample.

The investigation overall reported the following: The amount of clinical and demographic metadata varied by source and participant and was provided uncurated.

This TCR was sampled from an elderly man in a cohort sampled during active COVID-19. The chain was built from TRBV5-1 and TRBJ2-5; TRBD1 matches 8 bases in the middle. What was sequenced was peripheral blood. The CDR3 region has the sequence CASSLQGDGETQYF. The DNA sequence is TGCGCCAGCAGCTTACAGGGGGATGGAGAGACCCAGTACTTC.